Each of the 8 T cell receptor beta chains below was sequenced from the same sample in a study of cytomegalovirus exposure and HLA in healthy donors. PCR amplification relied on 60 Vbeta primers (plus 13 Jbeta primers). The data were produced by immunoSEQ multiplex PCR, yet TCRdb's version contains in-frame clones alone and is incomplete. The data show over 100,000 clones, with about 76% seen just once and roughly 2% held by the top ten. Sequenced input: PBMCs. Receptors were obtained from a woman aged 30 to 39 in good health and CMV-seronegative.

V is TRBV6-4 and J is TRBJ2-1; D perhaps matches TRBD2 (6 bases). The length of the CDR3 is 14 residues. Germline CDR1 MRHNA, CDR2 SNTAGT. V was cut by 4 bases and J by 5 bases, with 12 bases left in between. DNA of the CDR3: TGTGCCAGCAGTGTAGAGGCTAGCGACAATGAGCAGTTCTTC. Translating it yields CASSVEASDNEQFF.

V and J are TRBV5-1 and TRBJ1-1; 8 nucleotides agree with TRBD1. CDR1 SGHRS and CDR2 YFSETQ come from the germline V gene. The CDR3 contains 15 residues. Trimming took 0 bases from V and 7 from J; bases not matched to a gene: 8. DNA for the CDR3: TGCGCCAGCAGCTTGGTCGGTACGGACAGGGATGAAGCTTTCTTT. Protein sequence: CASSLVGTDRDEAFF.

The chain joins TRBV21-1 to TRBJ2-5; whether TRBD1, the table's D call, matches the DNA was not checked. The DNA matches TRBJ2-7 better at its end, which makes the J call doubtful. TRBV21-1 is deemed a pseudogene. This CDR3 is built from 15 residues. The CDR3 DNA reads TGTGCCAGCAGCAAAGTCGATCCCCAGGCCTACGAGCAGTACTTC. Translated, it gives CASSKVDPQAYEQYF.

The rearrangement uses TRBV6-1 and TRBJ1-4; D is undetermined. Germline assignment: CDR1 MNHNS and CDR2 SASEGT. This CDR3 comprises 14 residues. V lost 7 bases and J 3 bases, leaving 12 bases between the germline ends. The CDR3 is CASTPGRANEKLFF. CDR3 sequence (DNA): TGTGCCAGCACCCCAGGTCGAGCTAATGAAAAACTGTTTTTT.

V and J are TRBV19 and TRBJ2-7; weak D call: TRBD1 (5 bases). This CDR3 contains 13 residues. V lost 9 bases and J 2 bases, leaving 14 bases between the germline ends. Germline V gene lookup returns CDR1 LNHDA and CDR2 SQIVND (reference sequence). CDR3 residues: CASRGDSTYEQYF. CDR3 DNA: TGTGCCAGCCGAGGCGACAGCACCTACGAGCAGTACTTC.

The chain has TRBV2 and TRBJ1-5, with 11 bases aligning to TRBD1. The V gene's germline CDR1 is SNHLY and CDR2 FYNNEI. This CDR3 spans 15 amino acids. The J segment lost 6 bases and the V segment lost 6 bases, leaving 7 bases of the junction unmatched. CDR3 amino acids: CASRVDRGPIQPQHF. CDR3 bases: TGTGCCAGCAGGGTGGACAGGGGGCCTATTCAGCCCCAGCATTTT.

V and J are TRBV2 and TRBJ1-5, with D possibly TRBD1 on 5 matching bases. V was trimmed by 5 bases and J by 3 bases, leaving 11 bases between them. Looked up from germline, CDR1 is SNHLY and CDR2 is FYNNEI. The CDR3 loop spans 14 amino acids. DNA of the CDR3: TGTGCCAGCAGTCCACAGGCGTTCAATCAGCCCCAGCATTTT. Amino acids: CASSPQAFNQPQHF.

The chain employs TRBV6-1 and TRBJ1-5; 8 positions match TRBD1. Germline CDR1 reads MNHNS; CDR2 reads SASEGT. The CDR3 consists of 15 residues. V lost 3 bases and J lost 6; bases outside the gene matches: 7. CDR3 amino acids: CASSDGGQGVQPQHF. The CDR3 bases are TGTGCCAGCAGTGACGGAGGACAGGGAGTTCAGCCCCAGCATTTT.